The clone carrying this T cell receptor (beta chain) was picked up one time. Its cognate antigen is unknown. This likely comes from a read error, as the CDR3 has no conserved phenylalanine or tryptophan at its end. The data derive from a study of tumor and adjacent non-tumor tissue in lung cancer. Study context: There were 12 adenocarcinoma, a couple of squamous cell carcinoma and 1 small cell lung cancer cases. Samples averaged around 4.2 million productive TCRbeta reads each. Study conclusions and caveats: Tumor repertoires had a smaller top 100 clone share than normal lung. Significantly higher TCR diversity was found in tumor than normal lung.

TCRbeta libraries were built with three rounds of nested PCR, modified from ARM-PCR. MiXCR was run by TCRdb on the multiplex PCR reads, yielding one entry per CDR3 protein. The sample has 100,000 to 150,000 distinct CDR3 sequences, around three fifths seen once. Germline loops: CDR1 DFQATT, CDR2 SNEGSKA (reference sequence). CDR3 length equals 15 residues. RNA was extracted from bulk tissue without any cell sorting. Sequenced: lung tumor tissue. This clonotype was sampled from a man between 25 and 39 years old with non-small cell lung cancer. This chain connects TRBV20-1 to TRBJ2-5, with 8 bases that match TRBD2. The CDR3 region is CRANGLAGPQETQYL. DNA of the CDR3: TGCCGTGCTAATGGGTTAGCGGGGCCCCAAGAGACCCAGTACTTG.